This T cell receptor beta chain was sequenced for a study of CD8+ T cells in alopecia areata (dated by TCRdb to 2017 to 2018). Study-level background: The treated patients, all with moderate-to-severe alopecia areata, were enrolled in an open-label pilot trial of oral tofacitinib given at 5 to 10 mg twice daily. Tofacitinib was given for 6 to 18 months, followed by 6 months of follow-up off drug to assess delayed response and recurrence. For the treated patients, the SALT score, which quantifies what percentage of scalp surface area is affected, served as the measure of disease severity. In both human patients and the C3H/HeJ mouse model, the study applied high-throughput TCRbeta sequencing to look at T cell clonal expansion in alopecia areata. In humans, TCRbeta sequencing was performed on scalp tissue and on sorted CD4+ and CD8+ peripheral blood T cells from healthy controls and from patients with patchy or totalis/universalis alopecia areata. Biopsies were taken from tofacitinib-treated patients at baseline and again at 4 and 24 weeks into treatment, and several of those patients also had a later scalp biopsy. Scalp clonality was compared among normal scalp (n=4), patchy alopecia areata scalp (n=8), and alopecia totalis/universalis scalp (n=8). The RNA source kit depended on sample type: the PAXgene miRNA kit for fixed scalp, the miRNeasy kit for PBMCs, and the RNeasy kit for mouse skin. TCRbeta CDR3 regions were amplified by immunoSEQ multiplex PCR with 35 Vbeta forward and 13 Jbeta reverse primers.

According to the study, the label for this sample's time point signals: 4 weeks on oral tofacitinib. The treatment or condition label here, explained by the study, means: oral pan-JAK inhibitor, 5-10 mg twice daily. Lesional scalp punch biopsies and peripheral blood were collected from alopecia areata patients. PBMCs were isolated by density centrifugation and stained for CD3, CD4 and CD8, and CD4+ and CD8+ T cells were sorted on a FACSAria. Preparation of the library involved the immunoSEQ multiplex PCR assay. For TCR sequencing, RNA was extracted from every sample and reverse transcribed into cDNA to serve as template. SuperScript III was used to make first-strand cDNA, primed with a 2:1 mix of oligo-dT and random hexamers. A synthetic immune receptor repertoire was used to assess amplification bias, and residual bias was removed computationally. Regarding the original processing steps: After raw reads were preprocessed to remove errors, the CDR3 was defined following IMGT conventions as running from the conserved cysteine to phenylalanine. To get clonality, Shannon entropy was normalized by log2 of the number of productive unique TCRs and the result was subtracted from 1. Whether each scalp clone was CD4 or CD8 was inferred by checking scalp TCRbeta sequences against the CD4 and CD8 repertoires from sorted blood. The clones in this table, taken by TCRdb from immuneACCESS, are in-frame only. Not every clone is retained; where verified, under half of the shortfall comes from an unresolved V gene, and the cause of the rest is unknown. That table gives V, J and clone size, and the DNA gave D and trimming. The sample data list 100,000 to 150,000 clones, and roughly 63% of these were observed just once. 25% to 35% of the sample comes from the top ten.

Concerning this clone: The antigen it binds to is not known. Qualities for individual bases were not recorded, and no much larger clone is one base off.

Findings and caveats that apply to the study as a whole: Lesional scalp, especially in alopecia totalis/universalis, showed higher clonality and more expanded CD8+ clones than normal scalp, suggesting antigenic drive. Scalp TCR repertoire analysis is complicated because resident alphabeta T cells in normal human skin are also sequenced, whereas mouse skin is dominated by gammadelta T cells. Many expanded lesional clones persisted in scalp and blood during tofacitinib treatment, which may partly explain relapse after stopping treatment. Tofacitinib significantly lowered scalp clonality and the number of expanded CD8+ clones among the top 100 scalp clones. Shared TCR sequences between patients were less evident than in mice, which may be partly attributable to HLA diversity in the patient population. Because the treated cohort was small and had just a single nonresponder, larger studies are needed to establish links between baseline CD8+ expansion and response.

Here V drops 7 bases and J drops 2 bases, and the junction holds 12 bases not matched to any gene. In the germline V gene, CDR1 corresponds to SNHLY and CDR2 to FYNNEI. Spanning cysteine to phenylalanine, the CDR3 consists of 16 amino acids. Only the CDR3 portion is preserved as DNA: 48 bases, with reading frame beginning at the first base. The chain was built from TRBV2 and TRBJ2-3; a stretch of 7 junction bases matches TRBD2. The input for sequencing was CD8+ T cells sorted from blood, taken at week 4, from a patient treated with tofacitinib. The receptor's source is a human donor with alopecia areata. The CDR3 protein is CASMNPISGVTDTQYF. The nucleotide sequence reads as follows: TGTGCCAGCATGAACCCCATAAGCGGGGTCACAGATACGCAGTATTTT.